The present T cell receptor (beta chain) was sequenced within a study of OX40 agonist ivuxolimab in advanced cancers. For the study at large: Patients were infused with ivuxolimab every 2 weeks at 0.01 to 10 mg/kg. Patients assigned to dose escalation were diagnosed with hepatocellular carcinoma, melanoma, renal cell or head and neck cancer. Three patients responded partially, comprising one with hepatocellular carcinoma and two with cutaneous melanoma. General observations from the study: Both CD4+ and CD8+ T cell populations in blood had undergone clonal expansion by week 6 at 0.1 to 3.0 mg/kg.

V was trimmed by 0 bases and J by 1 base, leaving 10 bases between them. The CDR3 has 15 residues. Germline values: CDR1 WNHNN, CDR2 SYGVQD (reference sequence). Only in-frame clones appear in the TCRdb table, and some are missing; sequencing was by immunoSEQ multiplex PCR. The sample holds about 58,000 clones, roughly 91% seen once. This clone was seen only a few times. Its specificity is unknown. This chain links TRBV10-1 with TRBJ2-7; D remains unclear. The sequencing here drew on CD4+ or CD8+ T cells sorted from blood, taken in a trial of the OX40 agonist ivuxolimab. This receptor was taken from an adult with an advanced solid tumor such as melanoma, head and neck, liver or kidney cancer. CDR3 amino acids: CASSESFDGSYEQYF. CDR3 in DNA: TGCGCCAGCAGTGAGTCGTTCGACGGGTCCTACGAGCAGTACTTC.